The 18 T cell receptor beta chains listed next were all sequenced from one sample in a study of T cells in Graves' hyperthyroidism and ophthalmopathy. TCR beta CDR3 region amplification was performed from RNA transcripts. When the TCR CDR3 underwent first-round RT-PCR, the HTBI primer set was used. TCRdb re-analysed the multiplex PCR reads in MiXCR, keeping a single row per CDR3 protein. Among a few hundred thousand distinct CDR3 sequences, 46% were seen once, and the ten largest hold approximately 44%. The sequenced sample consisted of peripheral blood or thyroid tissue (not recorded which). The receptors shown here come from an adult woman with Graves' disease, either hyperthyroidism or ophthalmopathy (not recorded which).

This clonotype appeared a few times. CDR3 region: CASSRVEQGYTF. In DNA form, the CDR3 reads TGTGCCAGTAGCAGGGTTGAACAAGGCTACACCTTC. This rearrangement joins TRBV19 to TRBJ1-2, with D maybe TRBD1 (5 bases). CDR3 length equals 12 residues. CDR1 is LNHDA, CDR2 SQIVND, per germline (reference sequence). The V end lost 6 bases, the J end lost 8 bases, and 13 bases lay between the germline ends.

The rearrangement links TRBV15 to TRBJ2-6; perhaps TRBD1 as D (6 bases). CDR3 length: 17 residues. Trimming took 5 bases from V and 2 from J, leaving 16 bases between them. Germline values: CDR1 LNHNV, CDR2 YYDKDF (reference sequence). CDR3 loop: CATSVTGIPTGANVLTF. Here the CDR3 DNA reads TGTGCCACCAGCGTTACAGGGATTCCTACTGGGGCCAACGTCCTGACTTTC.

This clonotype was seen a few times. One base away lies a much larger clone, so this may be a sequencing read error. The chain has TRBV7-9 and TRBJ2-7, with D possibly being TRBD1 or TRBD2 (5 bases each). The CDR3 has 15 residues. Looked up from germline, CDR1 is SEHNR and CDR2 is FQNEAQ (reference sequence). The CDR3: CASSLAWTLDSEQCF. The CDR3 region has the DNA TGTGCCAGCAGCTTAGCCTGGACATTGGATAGCGAGCAGTGCTTC.

The chain carries TRBV7-9 and TRBJ2-2, with 9 bases fitting TRBD1. Germline CDR1 SEHNR, CDR2 FQNEAQ (reference sequence). V shed 6 bases, J shed 1 base, and the junction held 6 bases outside the gene matches. This CDR3 spans 16 amino acids. Here the CDR3 reads CASRPPGQGNTGELFF. The CDR3 nucleotides are TGTGCCAGCAGGCCACCGGGACAGGGGAACACCGGGGAGCTGTTTTTT.

In its sample, this clonotype was seen many times. The rearrangement links TRBV9 to TRBJ1-2; weak D call: TRBD1 (6 bases). Germline V lookup: CDR1 SGDLS, CDR2 YYNGEE. Trimming cost V 0 bases and J 8 bases, with 17 bases left between them. This CDR3 is built from 15 residues. The CDR3 is CASSVEAMGTSGYTF. The CDR3 DNA reads as TGTGCCAGCAGCGTAGAGGCCATGGGGACATCCGGCTACACCTTC.

This chain joins TRBV7-9 and TRBJ2-7; TRBD1 agrees at 9 bases. Germline V gene sequence: CDR1 SEHNR, CDR2 FQNEAQ (reference sequence). CDR3 length: 15 amino acids. Germline trimming cut 5 bases from V and 5 bases from J; bases unmatched to any gene: 10. CDR3: CASSHRNRGQDEQYF. For the CDR3, the DNA is TGTGCCAGCAGCCACCGGAACAGGGGGCAAGACGAGCAGTACTTC.

The V gene is TRBV9, the J gene TRBJ1-1; D unclear. V was shortened by 5 bases and J by 0 bases, with 14 bases between the two germline ends. The CDR3 runs 15 residues. The germline V gene has CDR1 SGDLS and CDR2 YYNGEE. The CDR3: CASSLGVSMNTEAFF. The CDR3 bases are TGTGCCAGCAGTTTGGGTGTGTCGATGAACACTGAAGCTTTCTTT.

This clonotype was counted many times. The chain has TRBV6-1 and TRBJ2-5, with TRBD1 as a possible D gene (5 bases). Germline V gene sequence: CDR1 MNHNS, CDR2 SASEGT. V lost 2 bases and J lost 5, with 12 bases in between. This CDR3 contains 14 residues. The chain's CDR3 is CASSERSGRETQYF. The CDR3 nucleotides are TGTGCCAGCAGTGAAAGGTCAGGGCGGGAGACCCAGTACTTC.

This clonotype appeared many times. This rearrangement joins TRBV4-3 to TRBJ1-5, with no clear D. The CDR3 is made up of 13 amino acids. Looked up from germline, CDR1 is LGHNA and CDR2 is YSLEER. V was shortened by 4 bases and J by 5 bases, with 9 bases between the two germline ends. CDR3 DNA: TGCGCCAGCAGCCCCCGACTCGATCAGCCCCAGCATTTT. Encoded protein: CASSPRLDQPQHF.

This chain uses TRBV13 with TRBJ1-1; no reliable D call. This CDR3 has 13 residues. V was pared by 5 bases and J by 1 base, with 8 bases between. In germline, CDR1 is PRHDT, CDR2 FYEKMQ (reference sequence). CDR3 protein: CASSHGENTEAFF. Here the CDR3 DNA reads TGTGCCAGCAGCCACGGGGAGAACACTGAAGCTTTCTTT.

Regarding this clonotype: One end of the junction does not line up with germline, which may come from a read error. This chain joins TRBV6-1 and TRBJ1-4; 8 nucleotides match TRBD1. Looked up from germline, CDR1 is MNHNS and CDR2 is SASEGT. CDR3 length: 16 amino acids. The CDR3 DNA follows: TGTGCCAGCAGTTCGGGACAGGTGACAACTAATGAAAAACTGCTTTTT. This gives the protein CASSSGQVTTNEKLLF.

The rearrangement joins TRBV29-1 to TRBJ2-2; 9 bases line up with TRBD1. V shed 6 bases and J 6 bases; nucleotides not matched to a gene: 5. From germline, CDR1 is SQVTM and CDR2 ANQGSEA. The CDR3 loop spans 13 amino acids. CDR3 nucleotide sequence: TGCAGCGTCCGGACAGGGGCGGCCGGGGAGCTGTTTTTT. Protein: CSVRTGAAGELFF.

This clonotype occurred many times. This chain uses TRBV20-1 with TRBJ1-1; TRBD1 aligns across 7 bases. CDR3 length equals 13 residues. Trimming removed 8 bases from V and 0 bases from J; junction bases left unmatched: 6. CDR1 and CDR2 from the germline V gene are DFQATT and SNEGSKA (reference sequence). The CDR3 sequence is CSHRGPLNTEAFF. CDR3 DNA: TGCAGTCATAGGGGGCCTCTGAACACTGAAGCTTTCTTT.

The chain couples TRBV7-3 to TRBJ2-2; the D is unclear. The CDR3 is made up of 13 amino acids. V lost 5 bases to trimming and J lost 6 bases, with 10 bases between them. Looked up from germline, CDR1 is SGHTA and CDR2 is FQGTGA. CDR3 in DNA: TGTGCCAGCAGCCCTCCCATCGCCGGGGAGCTGTTTTTT. Protein: CASSPPIAGELFF.

To note about this clonotype: Just one base apart from a much larger clone, this may be a read error. The chain employs TRBV9 and TRBJ1-4; D call uncertain. Germline loops: CDR1 SGDLS, CDR2 YYNGEE. CDR3 size: 14 residues. The CDR3 DNA follows: TGTGCCAGCAGCGTATTCGGGGAAAATGAAAAACTGCTTTTT. It encodes CASSVFGENEKLLF.

The chain employs TRBV6-1 and TRBJ2-5; D might be TRBD1 (6 bases). Germline V lookup: CDR1 MNHNS, CDR2 SASEGT. V dropped 2 bases and J dropped 5 bases, with 21 bases sitting between them. The CDR3 sequence is 17 residues long. CDR3 nucleotides: TGTGCCAGCAGTGAAATCGGTGGCAGGGGCTATGGGGAGACCCAGTACTTC. This sequence encodes CASSEIGGRGYGETQYF.

This clonotype turned up a few times. The chain recombines TRBV29-1 with TRBJ1-2; TRBD1 agrees at 9 bases. V gave up 6 bases and J gave up 6 bases; unmatched junction bases: 14. The CDR3 extends over 15 amino acids. Germline CDR1 is SQVTM and CDR2 is ANQGSEA. Here the CDR3 reads CSVNKPGTGYDGYTF. DNA of the CDR3: TGCAGCGTCAACAAACCCGGGACAGGGTACGATGGCTACACCTTC. The whole variable domain, filled in from reference TRBV29-1 and TRBJ1-2, reads SAVISQKPSRDICQRGTSLTIQCQVDSQVTMMFWYRQQPGQSLTLIATANQGSEATYESGFVIDKFPISRPNLTFSTLTVSNMSPEDSSIYLCSVNKPGTGYDGYTFGSGTRLTVV.

This sequence joins TRBV7-9 and TRBJ1-4; the D is unclear. Trimming removed 4 bases at V and 10 bases at J, with 7 bases between. CDR1 SEHNR and CDR2 FQNEAQ come from the germline V gene (reference sequence). The CDR3 is made up of 11 amino acids. Written as DNA, the CDR3 is TGTGCCAGCAGCTCTGGAGGAAAACTGTTTTTT. Its translation: CASSSGGKLFF.